The 12 T cell receptor beta chains reported below all come from one sample, sequenced in a study of PD-1 blockade in classical Hodgkin lymphoma (TCRdb year 2020). The time point tag for this specimen amounts to: cycle 2 day 1 (C2D1) of nivolumab. Every trial patient had relapsed following autologous stem cell transplantation, and prior brentuximab vedotin exposure was what differed among cohorts A, B and C. Library construction relied on the immunoSEQ multiplex PCR assay. Entries here come from immuneACCESS through TCRdb and include only in-frame sequences with V and J called. Some clones fail to appear in such tables; in the studies checked, an unresolved V gene covers under half of the shortfall, and the cause of the remainder is unknown. The sample table records under 25,000 clones; 77% of these occur just once. The ten largest clones capture approximately 44% of the sample. The sequencing here drew on peripheral blood mononuclear cells (PBMCs), taken before the second cycle of nivolumab. These receptors all stem from a human donor with classical Hodgkin lymphoma.

This clone was observed a handful of times. The DNA for the CDR3 is TGTGCCAGCAGCTTAATGAACGGGGAGCTGTTTTTT. Its protein is CASSLMNGELFF. The chain couples TRBV7-3 to TRBJ2-2; D unresolved. V lost 1 base to trimming and J lost 7 bases, with 4 bases between them. The CDR3 spans 12 residues. The germline V gene encodes CDR1 SGHTA and CDR2 FQGTGA.

This clone was counted ten times or more. This chain's CDR3 is CASSHTISLDRYGRGEEKLFF. The CDR3 region has the DNA TGCGCCAGCAGCCACACCATATCCCTGGATCGTTATGGCCGGGGAGAGGAAAAACTGTTTTTT. The V and J genes are TRBV4-1 and TRBJ1-4; no definite D call. This CDR3 region has 21 residues. Trimming pared 3 bases from V and 8 bases from J, leaving 34 bases between. Germline lookup yields CDR1 MGHRA and CDR2 YSYEKL.

The rearrangement joins TRBV25-1 to TRBJ1-2; 8 bases align to TRBD1. The CDR3 consists of 12 residues. The germline V gene encodes CDR1 MGHDK and CDR2 SYGVNS. After removal of 4 bases from V and 7 bases from J, the junction contained 2 bases not matched to a gene. This CDR3 is CASSATGGGYTF. The CDR3 nucleotides read TGTGCCAGCAGTGCTACAGGGGGTGGCTACACCTTC.

The sample holds a few counts of this clone. V gene TRBV19 combines with J gene TRBJ1-1, with 11 bases lining up with TRBD1. Germline lookup yields CDR1 LNHDA and CDR2 SQIVND (reference sequence). The CDR3 sequence is 15 residues long. After removal of 5 bases from V and 7 bases from J, the junction contained 9 bases not matched to a gene. CDR3 loop: CASSSGTGGNIEAFF. The CDR3 DNA reads as TGTGCCAGTAGTTCCGGGACAGGGGGGAATATTGAAGCTTTCTTT.

This chain links TRBV4-1 with TRBJ2-2; D may be TRBD1 (6 bases). Germline-derived CDR1 and CDR2 are MGHRA and YSYEKL. The CDR3 length is 16 residues. Trimming removed 3 bases at V and 1 base at J, with 12 bases between. DNA for the CDR3: TGCGCCAGCAGCCACCTGGGCAGGGGGAACACCGGGGAGCTGTTTTTT. Translated: CASSHLGRGNTGELFF.

DNA for the CDR3: TGTGCCAGCGGAAAGTTAGCGGGGAACACCGGGGAGCTGTTTTTT. Its translation is CASGKLAGNTGELFF. The chain has TRBV5-5 and TRBJ2-2, with 7 bases lining up with TRBD2. CDR3 size: 15 residues. Germline-derived CDR1 and CDR2 are SGHKS and YYEKEE (reference sequence). V shed 7 bases and J 1 base; nucleotides not matched to a gene: 7. Full variable domain (missing parts from reference TRBV5-5 and TRBJ2-2): DAGVTQSPTHLIKTRGQQVTLRCSPISGHKSVSWYQQVLGQGPQFIFQYYEKEERGRGNFPDRFSARQFPNYSSELNVNALLLGDSALYLCASGKLAGNTGELFFGEGSRLTVL.

The chain uses TRBV1 and TRBJ1-2. TRBV1 is recorded as a pseudogene. This CDR3 contains 16 residues. The DNA for the CDR3 is TGCACCAGCAGCGGTTTGCGTTTGTGCGAAAGCTATGGCTACACCTTC. This gives the protein CTSSGLRLCESYGYTF.

The chain uses TRBV5-4 and TRBJ1-1, with 8 bases lining up with TRBD1. Germline-derived CDR1 and CDR2 are SGHNT and YYREEE (reference sequence). The trim removed 4 bases at V and 7 bases at J, leaving 9 bases unmatched. This CDR3 comprises 14 residues. The CDR3 nucleotides are TGTGCCAGCAGCCGACAGGGGTGGGAGGGTGAAGCTTTCTTT. This encodes CASSRQGWEGEAFF.

V usage is TRBV11-2 and J usage is TRBJ2-7; D possibly corresponds to TRBD1 (5 bases). From germline, CDR1 is SGHAT and CDR2 FQNNGV. The CDR3 loop spans 15 amino acids. V was pared by 2 bases and J by 3 bases, with 14 bases between. DNA for the CDR3: TGTGCCAGCAGCTTATCTCAGGGTTTGGGCTACGAGCAGTACTTC. Amino acid sequence: CASSLSQGLGYEQYF.

The gene calls are TRBV11-3 and TRBJ2-3; no reliable D call. Germline V gene sequence: CDR1 SGHNT, CDR2 YENEEA. The V gene lost 4 bases and the J gene lost 4 bases, with 6 bases spanning the gap. The CDR3 has 12 residues. The CDR3 coding sequence is TGTGCCAGCAGCTCAACATCAGATACGCAGTATTTT. This sequence encodes CASSSTSDTQYF.

This chain uses TRBV10-2 with TRBJ2-5; D not resolved. CDR1 WSHSY and CDR2 SAAADI come from the germline V gene. This CDR3 has 12 amino acids. V was clipped by 6 bases and J by 4 bases, with 9 bases between them. CDR3 in amino acids: CASSAGRETQYF. The CDR3 region has the DNA TGCGCCAGCAGCGCCGGTCGAGAGACCCAGTACTTC.

V is TRBV11-3 and J is TRBJ2-2, with D maybe TRBD1 (7 bases). The CDR3 contains 16 residues. CDR1 and CDR2 (germline): SGHNT, YENEEA. Deletions cut 5 bases from V and 2 bases from J, with 15 bases between. The CDR3 sequence is CASSPGQGGNTGELFF. For the CDR3, the DNA is TGTGCCAGCAGCCCCGGCCAGGGGGGCAACACCGGGGAGCTGTTTTTT.